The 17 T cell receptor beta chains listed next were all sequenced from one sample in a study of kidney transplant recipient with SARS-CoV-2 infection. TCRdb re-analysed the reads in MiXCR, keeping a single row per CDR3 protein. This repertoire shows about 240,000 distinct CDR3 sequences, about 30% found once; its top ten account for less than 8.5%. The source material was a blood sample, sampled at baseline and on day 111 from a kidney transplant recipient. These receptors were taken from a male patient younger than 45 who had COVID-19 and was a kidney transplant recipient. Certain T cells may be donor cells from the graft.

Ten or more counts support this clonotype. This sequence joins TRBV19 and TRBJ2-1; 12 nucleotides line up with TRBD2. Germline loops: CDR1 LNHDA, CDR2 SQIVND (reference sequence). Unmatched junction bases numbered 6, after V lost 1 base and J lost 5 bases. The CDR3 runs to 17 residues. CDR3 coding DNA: TGTGCCAGTAGTATAGTCTGGCTAGCGGGAGGGGACAATGAGCAGTTCTTC. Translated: CASSIVWLAGGDNEQFF.

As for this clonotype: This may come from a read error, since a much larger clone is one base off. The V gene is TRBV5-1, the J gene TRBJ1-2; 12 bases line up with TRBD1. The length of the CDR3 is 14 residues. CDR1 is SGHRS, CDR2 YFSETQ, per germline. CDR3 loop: CANSQPGQGASYTF. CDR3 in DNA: TGCGCCAACAGCCAACCGGGACAGGGGGCTAGCTACACCTTC.

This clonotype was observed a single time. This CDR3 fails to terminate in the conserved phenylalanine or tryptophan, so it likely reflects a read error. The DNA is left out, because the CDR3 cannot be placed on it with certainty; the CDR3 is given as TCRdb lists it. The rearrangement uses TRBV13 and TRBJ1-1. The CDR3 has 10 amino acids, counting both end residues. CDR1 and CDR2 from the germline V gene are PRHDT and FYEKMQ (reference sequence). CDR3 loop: CASSGTEAVL.

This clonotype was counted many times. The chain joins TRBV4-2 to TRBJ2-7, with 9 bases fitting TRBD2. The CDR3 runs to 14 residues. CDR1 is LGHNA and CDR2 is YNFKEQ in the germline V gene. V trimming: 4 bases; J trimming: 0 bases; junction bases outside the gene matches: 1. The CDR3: CASSPAGGSYEQYF. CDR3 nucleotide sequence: TGTGCCAGCAGCCCAGCGGGGGGCTCCTACGAGCAGTACTTC.

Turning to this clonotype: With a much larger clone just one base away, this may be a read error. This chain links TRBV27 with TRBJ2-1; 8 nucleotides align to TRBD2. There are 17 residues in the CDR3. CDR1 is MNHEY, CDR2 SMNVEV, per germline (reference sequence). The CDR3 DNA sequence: TGTGCCAGCAGTTTAGAGGGCGGGAGGTTCTCCTACAATGAGCAGCTCTTC. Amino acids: CASSLEGGRFSYNEQLF.

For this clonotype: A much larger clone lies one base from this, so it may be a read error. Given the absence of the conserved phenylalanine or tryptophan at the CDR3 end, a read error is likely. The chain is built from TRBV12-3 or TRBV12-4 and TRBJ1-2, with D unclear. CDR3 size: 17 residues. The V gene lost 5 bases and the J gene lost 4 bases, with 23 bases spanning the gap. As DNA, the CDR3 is TGTGCCAGCAGTATGTCTATCACAGCAGGAAAGACCTATGGCTACACCGTC. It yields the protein CASSMSITAGKTYGYTV.

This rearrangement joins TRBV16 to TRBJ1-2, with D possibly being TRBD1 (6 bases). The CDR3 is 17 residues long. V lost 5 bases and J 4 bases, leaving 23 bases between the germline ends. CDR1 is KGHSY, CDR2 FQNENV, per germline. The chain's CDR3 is CASSERGVVRKTYGYTF. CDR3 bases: TGTGCCAGCAGCGAAAGGGGGGTCGTTAGAAAGACCTATGGCTACACCTTC.

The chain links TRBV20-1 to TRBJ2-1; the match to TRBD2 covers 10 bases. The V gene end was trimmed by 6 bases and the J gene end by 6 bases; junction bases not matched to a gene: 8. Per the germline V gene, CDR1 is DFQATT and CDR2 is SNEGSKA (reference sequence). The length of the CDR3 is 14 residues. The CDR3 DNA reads TGCAGTGCAGAGCGGGAGGGCCGGGGCAATGAGCAGTTCTTC. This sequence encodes CSAEREGRGNEQFF.

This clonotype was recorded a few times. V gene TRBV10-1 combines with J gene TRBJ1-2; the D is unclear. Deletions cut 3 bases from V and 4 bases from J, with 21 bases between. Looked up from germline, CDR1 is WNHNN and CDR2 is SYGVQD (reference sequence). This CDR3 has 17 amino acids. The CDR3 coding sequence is TGCGCCAGCAGTGAAGCAAGAAGATCGCGAAAGACCTATGGCTACACCTTC. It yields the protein CASSEARRSRKTYGYTF.

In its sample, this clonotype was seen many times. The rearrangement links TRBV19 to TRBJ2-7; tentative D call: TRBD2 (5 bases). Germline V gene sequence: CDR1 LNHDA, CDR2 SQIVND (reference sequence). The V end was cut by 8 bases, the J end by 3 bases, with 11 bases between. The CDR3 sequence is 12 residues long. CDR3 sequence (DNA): TGTGCCAGTGCCCCGGGAAGCTACGAGCAGTACTTC. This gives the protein CASAPGSYEQYF.

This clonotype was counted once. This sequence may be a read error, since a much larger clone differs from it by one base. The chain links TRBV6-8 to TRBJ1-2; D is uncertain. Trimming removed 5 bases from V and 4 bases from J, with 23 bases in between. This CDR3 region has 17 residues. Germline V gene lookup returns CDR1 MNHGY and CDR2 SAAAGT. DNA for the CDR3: TGTGCCAGCAGTCATCTCGAACGCTCTAGAAAGACCTATGGCTACACCTTC. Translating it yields CASSHLERSRKTYGYTF.

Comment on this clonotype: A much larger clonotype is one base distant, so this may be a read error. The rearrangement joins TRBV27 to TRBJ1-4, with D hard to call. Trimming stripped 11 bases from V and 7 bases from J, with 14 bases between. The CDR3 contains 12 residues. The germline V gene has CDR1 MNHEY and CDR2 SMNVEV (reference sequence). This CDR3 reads CAGKVGFEKLFF. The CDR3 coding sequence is TGTGCCGGTAAGGTGGGATTTGAAAAACTGTTTTTT.

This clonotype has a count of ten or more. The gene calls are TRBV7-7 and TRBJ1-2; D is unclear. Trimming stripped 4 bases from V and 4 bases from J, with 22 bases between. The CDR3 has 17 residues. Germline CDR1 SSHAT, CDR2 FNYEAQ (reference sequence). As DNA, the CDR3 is TGTGCCAGCAGCTGTTTTCGTAAGTGCCGAAAGACCTATGGCTACACCTTC. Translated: CASSCFRKCRKTYGYTF.

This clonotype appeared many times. CDR3 nucleotides: TGTGCCAGCAGCCCGAGGAGTGAATCTCGAAAGACCTATGGCTACACCTTC. It translates to CASSPRSESRKTYGYTF. This chain uses TRBV7-6 with TRBJ1-2; D is uncertain. The V end was cut by 5 bases, the J end by 4 bases, with 23 bases between. The CDR3 has 17 residues. From germline, CDR1 is SGHVS and CDR2 FNYEAQ.

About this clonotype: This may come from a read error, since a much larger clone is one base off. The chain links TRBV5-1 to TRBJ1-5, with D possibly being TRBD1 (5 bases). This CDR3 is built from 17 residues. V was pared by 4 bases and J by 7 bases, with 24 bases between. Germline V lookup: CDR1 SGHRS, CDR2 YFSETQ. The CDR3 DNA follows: TGCGCCAGCAGCGGGGCGAGGGGCTCAGGAGTGTGGCAGCCCCAGCATTTT. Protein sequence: CASSGARGSGVWQPQHF.

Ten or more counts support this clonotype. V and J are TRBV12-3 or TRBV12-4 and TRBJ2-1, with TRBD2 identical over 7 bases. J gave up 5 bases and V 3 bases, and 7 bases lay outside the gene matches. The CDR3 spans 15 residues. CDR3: CASSFSSGSHNEQFF. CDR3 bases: TGTGCCAGCAGTTTTTCTAGCGGCTCGCACAATGAGCAGTTCTTC.

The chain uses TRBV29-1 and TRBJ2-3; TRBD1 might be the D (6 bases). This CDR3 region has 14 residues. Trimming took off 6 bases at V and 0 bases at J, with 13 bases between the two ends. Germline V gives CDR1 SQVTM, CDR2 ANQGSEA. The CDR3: CSVTGTLSTDTQYF. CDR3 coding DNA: TGCAGCGTGACCGGGACATTAAGCACAGATACGCAGTATTTT.